This TCR beta chain appears in the sequencing data of a study of Ad26.COV2.S vaccination and SARS-CoV-2 variants. Here immunoSEQ multiplex PCR was the method, and the copy in TCRdb shows in-frame clones only, minus some. The data hold about 350,000 clones, with 75% to 90% observed a single time. The germline V gene has CDR1 SGDLS and CDR2 YYNGEE. The ends were cut back, 0 bases at V and 0 bases at J, with 8 bases in the middle. The CDR3 extends over 15 amino acids. Treatment noted: 15 to 20 received Ad26.COV2.S at low or high dose, single or two shots; 5 received placebo; per-sample allocation not given. Collection of the samples took place on day 63 after the first injection of vaccine or placebo.

This material consisted of peripheral blood, taken in a trial of Ad26.COV2.S vaccine versus placebo. This chain links TRBV9 with TRBJ2-3, with D unclear. The source of this sequence is a person between 18 and 65 years old who received the Ad26.COV2.S COVID-19 vaccine or a placebo. This CDR3 reads CASSVDHKSTDTQYF. CDR3 nucleotide sequence: TGTGCCAGCAGCGTAGATCACAAGAGCACAGATACGCAGTATTTT.